The rows below give T cell receptor beta chains drawn from one sample of a study of blood T cell repertoires in COVID-19. Assay used: immunoSEQ multiplex PCR; TCRdb lists only in-frame clones, some missing. The table lists about 41,000 clones, over 70% of them singletons, with 44% in the top ten. The material sequenced was peripheral blood. The receptors come from a woman of 80 years or more with active or convalescent COVID-19. Each CDR3 is given with its conserved first and last residue. The order of the fields is D gene, clone size, V gene, J gene, CDR3 protein, CDR3 DNA. The D gene is left open where the match is weak. Part of the rows lack a size; the others show once, few, many or a class for expanded clones.

TRBD1	-	TRBV19	TRBJ2-3	CASKDRGNTDTQYF	TGTGCCAGTAAGGACAGGGGGAACACAGATACGCAGTATTTT
-	-	TRBV28	TRBJ2-7	CASSQFREQYF	TGTGCCAGCAGTCAATTCAGGGAGCAGTACTTC
-	-	TRBV6-5	TRBJ2-3	CASSYSSPTDTQYF	TGTGCCAGCAGTTACTCGAGTCCCACAGATACGCAGTATTTT
-	-	TRBV6-5	TRBJ2-7	CASSPRGDNEQYF	TGTGCCAGCAGCCCCCGAGGGGACAACGAGCAGTACTTC
-	-	TRBV7-3	TRBJ2-2	CASSFSGNTGELFF	TGTGCCAGCAGCTTTAGCGGGAACACCGGGGAGCTGTTTTTT
-	-	TRBV19	TRBJ1-2	CASSTRTGGYTF	TGTGCCAGTAGTACCCGGACGGGGGGCTACACCTTC
-	-	TRBV3-1/TRBV3-2	TRBJ1-1	CASSPGTENTEAFF	TGTGCCAGCAGCCCGGGGACTGAGAACACTGAAGCTTTCTTT
TRBD2	-	TRBV6-2/TRBV6-3	TRBJ2-3	CASSYSTRSLAETHSTDTQYF	TGTGCCAGCAGTTACTCGACCAGGAGCCTAGCGGAGACACATAGCACAGATACGCAGTATTTT
-	-	TRBV27	TRBJ2-1	CASSSLQGGYNEQFF	TGTGCCAGCAGTTCGCTGCAGGGTGGTTACAATGAGCAGTTCTTC
TRBD1	-	TRBV10-3	TRBJ1-5	CAISEQGASNQPQHF	TGTGCCATCAGTGAGCAGGGGGCAAGTAATCAGCCCCAGCATTTT
-	few	TRBV7-2	TRBJ1-5	CASSLNTNQPQHF	TGTGCCAGCAGCTTAAACACCAATCAGCCCCAGCATTTT
-	-	TRBV28	TRBJ1-1	CASSLPPDRTEAFF	TGTGCCAGCAGTCTCCCTCCGGACAGAACTGAAGCTTTCTTT
-	-	TRBV30	TRBJ2-2	CAWSLNTGELFF	TGTGCCTGGAGTCTCAACACCGGGGAGCTGTTTTTT
TRBD2	-	TRBV19	TRBJ2-5	CASSKGTSGSETQYF	TGTGCCAGTAGTAAAGGGACTAGCGGGAGTGAGACCCAGTACTTC
-	once	TRBV11-2	TRBJ1-5	CASSERTGLQHF	TGTGCCAGCAGTGAACGCACAGGGCTCCAGCATTTT
TRBD1	-	TRBV7-2	TRBJ1-3	CASSPRQGLDTIYF	TGTGCCAGCAGCCCAAGACAGGGTCTTGACACCATATATTTT
TRBD1	once	TRBV5-1	TRBJ1-1	CASSLGTGGSGTEAFF	TGCGCCAGCAGCTTGGGAACAGGGGGCTCGGGCACTGAGGCTTTCTTT
-	-	TRBV5-4	TRBJ2-7	CASSSSGVGYEQYF	TGTGCCAGCAGTTCATCAGGGGTAGGCTACGAGCAGTACTTC
TRBD2	once	TRBV9	TRBJ2-2	CASSVEGGLAGGRTGELFF	TGTGCCAGCAGCGTAGAAGGTGGACTAGCGGGAGGGAGGACCGGGGAGCTGTTTTTT
-	-	TRBV7-6	TRBJ2-1	CASSRPAGINEQFF	TGTGCCAGCAGTCGGCCAGCGGGTATCAATGAGCAGTTCTTC
-	-	TRBV5-1	TRBJ2-7	CASSLDGLGTYEQYF	TGCGCCAGCAGCTTGGACGGTCTCGGGACCTACGAGCAGTACTTC
-	-	TRBV5-4	TRBJ2-7	CASSVDASSYEQYF	TGTGCCAGCAGCGTGGACGCGAGCTCCTACGAGCAGTACTTC
-	-	TRBV30	TRBJ2-1	CAWSVGVGARNEQFF	TGTGCCTGGAGTGTAGGGGTAGGGGCCAGGAATGAGCAGTTCTTC
TRBD2	few	TRBV9	TRBJ2-1	CASSPVGGLGNEQFF	TGTGCCAGCAGCCCAGTAGGAGGACTAGGCAATGAGCAGTTCTTC
-	-	TRBV30	TRBJ1-2	CAWSVSHADGYTF	TGTGCCTGGAGTGTATCCCATGCGGATGGCTACACCTTC
TRBD1	-	TRBV19	TRBJ1-5	CASSMETGGWGNQPQHF	TGTGCCAGTAGTATGGAGACAGGGGGCTGGGGGAATCAGCCCCAGCATTTT
-	-	TRBV28	TRBJ1-3	CASQQVPGNTIYF	TGTGCCAGCCAACAGGTACCTGGAAACACCATATATTTT
-	-	TRBV5-1	TRBJ2-5	CASSLTAEGRETQYF	TGCGCCAGCAGCTTGACCGCGGAGGGAAGAGAGACCCAGTACTTC